This T cell receptor (beta chain) was captured by sequencing in a study of blood T cell repertoires in COVID-19. At the level of the study: Samples came from the United States, Italy and Spain, spanning acute and convalescent COVID-19.

Original processing notes: Amplified reference gene primers provided the basis for estimating nucleated cell counts. TCRdb's copy holds only in-frame clones and misses some; the assay was immunoSEQ multiplex PCR. Clonal size and the V and J genes are those of that table, whereas D and trimming came from the DNA. The sample yields around 300,000 clones, roughly nine tenths seen once. V lost 7 bases to trimming and J lost 4 bases, with 19 bases between them. Germline V lookup: CDR1 GTSNPN, CDR2 SVGIG (reference sequence). This CDR3 comprises 14 residues. The material sequenced was peripheral blood. This sequence originates from a woman aged 25 to 39 with COVID-19, enrolled during active disease. The chain joins TRBV30 to TRBJ1-1, with D hard to call. The CDR3 DNA is TGTGCCTCCCCAGGAGAGGGTCAAGGCACTGAAGCTTTCTTT. The encoded protein is CASPGEGQGTEAFF.